This TCR beta chain was found in a study of T-cell memory formation after mild COVID-19. On the study more broadly: TCR clusters were mostly confined to one donor each. General study results and limits: Unconfirmed was the SARS-CoV-2 specificity of second-wave clones that peaked on day 37. Researchers report contracting CD4+ clones mostly in CM and EM, with CD8+ clones in EMRA.

Turning to this clonotype: Its target is not known.

There are 16 residues in the CDR3. Trimming stripped 5 bases from V and 6 bases from J, with 19 bases between. Germline V CDR1 and CDR2: MNHEY, SVGAGI. TCRdb recomputed calls from the 5' RACE reads with MiXCR, one row per CDR3 protein. The table shows more than 120,000 distinct CDR3 sequences, with 15% to 20% occurring only once. The sequencing input was PBMCs or a T cell subset sorted from them (not recorded which). The TCR comes from an adult woman who had mild COVID-19 (a few samples of this study predate the infection). Cell type and time point are not known. The chain links TRBV6-5 to TRBJ2-2; possible D gene TRBD1, 5 bases. CDR3 nucleotide sequence: TGTGCCAGCAGTCTCTCAGGGCCGAAGTTTGCCGGGGAGCTGTTTTTT. It encodes CASSLSGPKFAGELFF.